The sequence of this T cell receptor (beta chain) was determined in a study of CD8+ T cells in alopecia areata. As regards this clone: Its cognate antigen is unknown.

General observations from the study: In lesional scalp, particularly from alopecia totalis/universalis, clonality was higher than in normal scalp.

Following RNA extraction, reverse transcription yielded cDNA that acted as the sequencing template. TCRdb's table, derived via immunoSEQ multiplex PCR, lists solely in-frame clones and lacks some. The sample has 200,000 to 250,000 clones, around 66% seen once; the top ten hold around 1.2%. Germline CDR1 reads MNHEY; CDR2 reads SMNVEV (reference sequence). This CDR3 is 15 amino acids long. V dropped 0 bases and J dropped 0 bases, with 9 bases sitting between them. Indicated treatment: oral pan-JAK inhibitor, 5-10 mg twice daily. The material was CD4+ T cells sorted from blood, obtained between weeks 44 and 45, from a patient treated with tofacitinib. This receptor was identified in a human donor with alopecia areata. The chain employs TRBV27 and TRBJ2-7; D ambiguous. CDR3 bases: TGTGCCAGCAGTTTATCCCACATTAGCTCCTACGAGCAGTACTTC. Residues: CASSLSHISSYEQYF.